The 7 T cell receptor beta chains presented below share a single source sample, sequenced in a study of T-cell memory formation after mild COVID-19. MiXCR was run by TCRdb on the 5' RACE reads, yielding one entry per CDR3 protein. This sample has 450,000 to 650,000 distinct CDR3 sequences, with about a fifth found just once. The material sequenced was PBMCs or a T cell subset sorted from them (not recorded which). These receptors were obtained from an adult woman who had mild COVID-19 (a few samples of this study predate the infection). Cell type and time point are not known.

The CDR3 DNA follows: TGTGCCAGCAGCGGCCCAGGGCAGCTCAATCAGCCCCAGCATTTT. Amino acids: CASSGPGQLNQPQHF. This chain joins TRBV7-9 and TRBJ1-5; D might be TRBD1 (5 bases). Trimming stripped 5 bases from V and 3 bases from J, with 14 bases between. This CDR3 region has 15 residues. Germline CDR1 reads SEHNR; CDR2 reads FQNEAQ (reference sequence). The full variable domain, completed using reference TRBV7-9 and TRBJ1-5, is DTGVSQNPRHKITKRGQNVTFRCDPISEHNRLYWYRQTLGQGPEFLTYFQNEAQLEKSRLLSDRFSAERPKGSFSTLEIQRTEQGDSAMYLCASSGPGQLNQPQHFGDGTRLSIL.

CDR3 in amino acids: CASSTGQGPGVGELFF. DNA for the CDR3: TGCGCCAGCAGCACGGGACAGGGGCCCGGTGTCGGGGAGCTGTTTTTT. The V and J genes are TRBV5-1 and TRBJ2-2; 10 bases align to TRBD1. The CDR3 spans 16 residues. The germline CDR1 and CDR2 sequences are SGHRS and YFSETQ. The junction had 10 bases not matched to a gene; V was cut back by 4 bases and J by 7 bases.

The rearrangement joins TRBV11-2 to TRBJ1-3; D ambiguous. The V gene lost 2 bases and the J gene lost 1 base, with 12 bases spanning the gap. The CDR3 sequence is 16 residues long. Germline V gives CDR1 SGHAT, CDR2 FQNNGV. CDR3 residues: CASSLQTRSSGNTIYF. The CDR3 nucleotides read TGTGCCAGCAGCTTACAGACACGGAGTTCTGGAAACACCATATATTTT.

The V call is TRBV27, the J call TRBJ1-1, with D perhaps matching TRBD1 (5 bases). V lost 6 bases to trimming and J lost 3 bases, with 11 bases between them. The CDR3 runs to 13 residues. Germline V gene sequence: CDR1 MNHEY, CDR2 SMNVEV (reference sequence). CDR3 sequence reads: CASRGGMDTEAFF. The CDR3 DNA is TGTGCCAGCAGGGGGGGGATGGACACTGAAGCTTTCTTT.

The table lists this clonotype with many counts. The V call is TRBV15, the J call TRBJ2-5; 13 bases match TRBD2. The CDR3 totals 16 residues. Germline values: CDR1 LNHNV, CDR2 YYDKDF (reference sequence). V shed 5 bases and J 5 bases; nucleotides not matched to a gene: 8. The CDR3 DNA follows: TGTGCCACCAGCCGCGGACTAGCGGGAGAGTTGGAGACCCAGTACTTC. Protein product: CATSRGLAGELETQYF.

The CDR3 nucleotides read TGTGCCAGCAGTCCCGAGTGGGGGAACACTGAAGCTTTCTTT. It yields the protein CASSPEWGNTEAFF. The chain employs TRBV12-3 or TRBV12-4 and TRBJ1-1; D unclear. The CDR3 consists of 14 residues. Deletions cut 5 bases from V and 1 base from J, with 11 bases between.

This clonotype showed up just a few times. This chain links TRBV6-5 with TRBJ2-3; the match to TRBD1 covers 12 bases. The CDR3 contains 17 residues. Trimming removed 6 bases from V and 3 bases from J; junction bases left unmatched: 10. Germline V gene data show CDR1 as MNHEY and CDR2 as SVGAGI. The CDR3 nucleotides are TGTGCCAGCAGAACCGGGACAGGGGGCCCCAGGACAGATACGCAGTATTTT. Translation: CASRTGTGGPRTDTQYF.